The T cell receptor (beta chain) under discussion was sequenced for a study of cytomegalovirus exposure and HLA in healthy donors. Notes on the study in general: According to a later analysis, TCR clusters from the first cohort tended to co-occur in the 120 or so validation repertoires. In vitro checks showed that a few CMV-associated chains really do target CMV antigens. There were 150 or so TCR beta chains listed as cytomegalovirus-associated.

Measured with immunoSEQ multiplex PCR; TCRdb has only the in-frame clones, and not every one. The sample includes 110,000 to 150,000 clones, around four fifths of them seen just once. V was cut by 6 bases and J by 11 bases, with 17 bases left in between. In germline, CDR1 is MNHNY, CDR2 SVGAGI (reference sequence). The CDR3 is 13 amino acids. As for this clone: What it recognizes is unknown.

The origin of this receptor is a woman aged 25 to 45 in good health and CMV-seronegative. This sequence joins TRBV6-6 and TRBJ1-5; D might be TRBD1 (6 bases). Sequenced sample: PBMCs. Written as DNA, the CDR3 is TGTGCCAGCAGCCGAATAGGGGGGGAGGCCCAGCATTTT. This gives the protein CASSRIGGEAQHF.